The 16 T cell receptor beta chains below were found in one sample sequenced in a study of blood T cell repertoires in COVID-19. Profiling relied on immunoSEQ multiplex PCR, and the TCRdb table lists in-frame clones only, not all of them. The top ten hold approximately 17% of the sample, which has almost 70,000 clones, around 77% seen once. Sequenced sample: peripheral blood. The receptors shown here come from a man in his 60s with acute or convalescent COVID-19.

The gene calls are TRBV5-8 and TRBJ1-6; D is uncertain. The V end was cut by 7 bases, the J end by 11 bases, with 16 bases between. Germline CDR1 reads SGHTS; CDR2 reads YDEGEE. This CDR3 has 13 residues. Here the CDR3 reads CASCNSAGAPLHF. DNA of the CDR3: TGTGCCAGCTGTAATAGTGCAGGTGCACCCCTCCACTTT.

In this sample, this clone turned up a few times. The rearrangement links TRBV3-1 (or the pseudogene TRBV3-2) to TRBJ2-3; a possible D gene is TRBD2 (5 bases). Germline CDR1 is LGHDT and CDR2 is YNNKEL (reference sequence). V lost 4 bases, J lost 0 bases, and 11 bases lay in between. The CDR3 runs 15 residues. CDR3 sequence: CASSPQRSSTDTQYF. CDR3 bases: TGTGCCAGCAGCCCTCAGCGGTCTAGCACAGATACGCAGTATTTT.

The CDR3 region is CARNRVGTEAFF. In DNA form, the CDR3 reads TGTGCCAGGAACAGGGTAGGAACTGAAGCTTTCTTT. V and J are TRBV2 and TRBJ1-1, with D possibly being TRBD1 (6 bases). V lost 9 bases and J 5 bases, leaving 13 bases between the germline ends. This CDR3 is 12 amino acids long. Germline values: CDR1 SNHLY, CDR2 FYNNEI.

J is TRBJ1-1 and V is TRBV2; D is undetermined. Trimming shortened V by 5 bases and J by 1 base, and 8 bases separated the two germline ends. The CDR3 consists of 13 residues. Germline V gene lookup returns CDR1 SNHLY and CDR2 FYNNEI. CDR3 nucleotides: TGTGCCAGCAGTACAGACCCGAACACTGAAGCTTTCTTT. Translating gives CASSTDPNTEAFF.

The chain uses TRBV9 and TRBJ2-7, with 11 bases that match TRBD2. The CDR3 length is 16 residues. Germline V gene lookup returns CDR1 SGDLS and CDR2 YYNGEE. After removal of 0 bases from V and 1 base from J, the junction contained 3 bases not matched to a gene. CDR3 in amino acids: CASSVGSSGGSYEQYF. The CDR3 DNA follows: TGTGCCAGCAGCGTAGGGTCTAGCGGGGGGTCCTACGAGCAGTACTTC. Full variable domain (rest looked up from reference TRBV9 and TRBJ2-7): DSGVTQTPKHLITATGQRVTLRCSPRSGDLSVYWYQQSLDQGLQFLIQYYNGEERAKGNILERFSAQQFPDLHSELNLSSLELGDSALYFCASSVGSSGGSYEQYFGPGTRLTVT.

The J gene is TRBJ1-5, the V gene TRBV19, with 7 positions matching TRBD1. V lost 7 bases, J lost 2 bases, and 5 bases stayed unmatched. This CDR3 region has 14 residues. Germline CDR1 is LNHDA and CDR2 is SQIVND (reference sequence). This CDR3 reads CASTRTGRNQPQHF. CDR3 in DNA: TGTGCCAGTACCAGGACAGGCCGCAATCAGCCCCAGCATTTT.

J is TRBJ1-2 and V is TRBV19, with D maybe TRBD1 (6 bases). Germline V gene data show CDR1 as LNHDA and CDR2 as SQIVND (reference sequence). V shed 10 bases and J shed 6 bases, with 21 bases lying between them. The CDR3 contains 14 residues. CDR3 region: CATKQGRGFDGYTF. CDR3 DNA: TGTGCCACCAAACAGGGCAGAGGGTTTGATGGCTACACCTTC.

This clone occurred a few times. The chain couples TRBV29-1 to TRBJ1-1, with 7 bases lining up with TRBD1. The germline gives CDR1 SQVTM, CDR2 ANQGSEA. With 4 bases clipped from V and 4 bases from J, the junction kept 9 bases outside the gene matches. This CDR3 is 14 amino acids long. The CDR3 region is CSVGQGLGITEAFF. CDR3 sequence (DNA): TGCAGCGTTGGACAGGGTTTAGGGATCACTGAAGCTTTCTTT.

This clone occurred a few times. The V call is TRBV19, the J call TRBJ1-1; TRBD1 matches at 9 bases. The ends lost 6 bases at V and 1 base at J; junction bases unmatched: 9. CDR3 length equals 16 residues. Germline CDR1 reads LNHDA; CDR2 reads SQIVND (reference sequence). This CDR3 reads CASRDRDRAWNTEAFF. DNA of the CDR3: TGTGCCAGTAGGGACCGGGACAGGGCCTGGAACACTGAAGCTTTCTTT.

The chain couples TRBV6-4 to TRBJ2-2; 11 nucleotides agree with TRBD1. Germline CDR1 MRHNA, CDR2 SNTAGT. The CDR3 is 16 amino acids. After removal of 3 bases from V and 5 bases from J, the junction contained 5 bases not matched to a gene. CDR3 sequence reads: CASSDHGTGGTGELFF. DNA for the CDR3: TGTGCCAGCAGTGATCATGGGACAGGGGGTACCGGGGAGCTGTTTTTT.

Here the CDR3 DNA reads TGTGCCACCAGCCCCGGGACAGGTCTCACCGGGGAGCTGTTTTTT. Its translation: CATSPGTGLTGELFF. V is TRBV24-1 and J is TRBJ2-2; the match to TRBD1 covers 8 bases. Germline V gives CDR1 KGHDR, CDR2 SFDVKD. J was trimmed by 4 bases and V by 7 bases; bases with no gene match: 7. The CDR3 spans 15 residues.

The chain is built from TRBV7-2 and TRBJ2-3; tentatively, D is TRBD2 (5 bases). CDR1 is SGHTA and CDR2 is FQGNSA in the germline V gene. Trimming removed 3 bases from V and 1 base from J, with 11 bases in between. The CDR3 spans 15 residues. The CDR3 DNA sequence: TGTGCCAGCAGCTTTTCCAGGCGGGGCACAGATACGCAGTATTTT. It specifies CASSFSRRGTDTQYF.

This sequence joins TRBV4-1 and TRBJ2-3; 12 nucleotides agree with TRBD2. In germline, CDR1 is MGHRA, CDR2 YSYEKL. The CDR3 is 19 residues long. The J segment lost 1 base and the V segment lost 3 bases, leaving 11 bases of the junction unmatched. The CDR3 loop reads CASSHTGTSGRTRTDTQYF. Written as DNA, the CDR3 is TGCGCCAGCAGCCACACCGGGACTAGCGGGCGCACTCGCACAGATACGCAGTATTTT.

CDR3 residues: CASSPLQDNEKLFF. CDR3 DNA sequence: TGTGCCAGCTCACCTTTGCAGGATAATGAAAAACTGTTTTTT. The chain uses TRBV18 and TRBJ1-4, with unresolved D. The V and J ends lost 3 bases and 4 bases respectively, with 9 bases between them. Germline V gives CDR1 KGHSH, CDR2 LQKENI. CDR3 length: 14 amino acids.

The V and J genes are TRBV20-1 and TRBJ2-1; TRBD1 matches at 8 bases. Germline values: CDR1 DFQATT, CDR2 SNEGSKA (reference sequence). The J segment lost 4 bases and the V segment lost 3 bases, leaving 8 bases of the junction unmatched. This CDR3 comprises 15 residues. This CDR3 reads CSASRGTGSYNEQFF. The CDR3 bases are TGCAGTGCTAGTCGTGGGACAGGCTCATACAATGAGCAGTTCTTC.

The CDR3 DNA follows: TGCGCCAGCAGCCAACGAACCCTGCACAGGGGCAATGAAAAACTGTTTTTT. Translated: CASSQRTLHRGNEKLFF. This chain joins TRBV4-3 and TRBJ1-4; 7 bases agree with TRBD1. CDR1 and CDR2 from the germline V gene are LGHNA and YSLEER. V dropped 2 bases and J dropped 5; count of bases not matched to a gene: 11. The CDR3 totals 17 residues.